This T cell receptor (beta chain) appears in the sequencing data of a study of tumor and adjacent non-tumor tissue in lung cancer. Study context: There were fewer than 15 adenocarcinoma, a couple of squamous cell carcinoma and 1 small cell lung cancer cases. Patients were aged about 30 to 80, around ten men and a handful of women, stage I to III. Study-level results: Patients with more diverse tumor TCRs had worse survival. Normal lung showed higher cumulative top 100 clone frequency than tumor.

The template was RNA from unsorted bulk tissue. TCRbeta libraries were built with three rounds of nested PCR, modified from ARM-PCR. Via MiXCR, TCRdb re-called the multiplex PCR reads, giving one row per CDR3 protein. This table has 85,000 to 100,000 distinct CDR3 sequences, around 64% appearing once. As to this clonotype: What it binds is unknown.

The TCR comes from a man between 60 and 75 years old with non-small cell lung cancer. The sample consisted of lung tumor tissue.

The CDR3 region is CSAVFLDMGDSTDTQYF. Here the CDR3 DNA reads TGCAGCGCTGTCTTTTTGGACATGGGGGATAGCACAGATACGCAGTATTTT. V gene TRBV29-1 combines with J gene TRBJ2-3; D could derive from TRBD1 or TRBD2 (5 bases each). Germline loops: CDR1 SQVTM, CDR2 ANQGSEA. V was shortened by 7 bases and J by 0 bases, with 23 bases between the two germline ends. This CDR3 spans 17 amino acids.